These 32 T cell receptor beta chains came from one sample sequenced in a study of Tregs in tolerant kidney transplant recipients. Clones were sequenced by immunoSEQ multiplex PCR, and TCRdb holds only the in-frame ones, with some missing. The table lists about 240,000 clones, about 80% of them singletons. Sequencing used CD4+ T cells from blood. These receptors were taken from a human donor in good health.

The V and J genes are TRBV5-6 and TRBJ1-4, with D uncertain. Trimming left V 2 bases short and J 8 bases short, with 7 bases between. Germline CDR1 and CDR2: SGHDT and YYEEEE. The CDR3 is 12 residues long. CDR3 protein: CASSFVDEKLFF. The DNA for the CDR3 is TGTGCCAGCAGCTTCGTCGACGAAAAACTGTTTTTT. Together with reference TRBV5-6 and TRBJ1-4, the CDR3 gives the full variable domain: DAGVTQSPTHLIKTRGQQVTLRCSPKSGHDTVSWYQQALGQGPQFIFQYYEEEERQRGNFPDRFSGHQFPNYSSELNVNALLLGDSALYLCASSFVDEKLFFGSGTQLSVL.

V is TRBV4-1 and J is TRBJ1-1; maybe TRBD1 (6 bases). V dropped 1 base and J dropped 1 base, with 28 bases sitting between them. The length of the CDR3 is 21 residues. Looked up from germline, CDR1 is MGHRA and CDR2 is YSYEKL. Written as DNA, the CDR3 is TGCGCCAGCAGCCAAGTAATAAGCCCATGGGGGGGGCCACCTCCGAACACTGAAGCTTTCTTT. This gives the protein CASSQVISPWGGPPPNTEAFF.

Points on this clone: Distinct nucleotide sequences in the sample also encode this CDR3. The chain is built from TRBV4-1 and TRBJ1-4; 7 bases align to TRBD1. V lost 2 bases, J lost 5 bases, and 5 bases stayed unmatched. CDR1 is MGHRA, CDR2 YSYEKL, per germline. This CDR3 has 15 amino acids. The CDR3 loop is CASSQYNRGNEKLFF. In DNA, the CDR3 is TGCGCCAGCAGCCAATACAACAGGGGAAATGAAAAACTGTTTTTT.

The J gene is TRBJ2-3, the V gene TRBV5-4, with TRBD2 matching over 9 bases. Trimming took 0 bases from V and 2 from J; bases not matched to a gene: 1. Germline loops: CDR1 SGHNT, CDR2 YYREEE (reference sequence). This CDR3 comprises 15 residues. CDR3 nucleotide sequence: TGTGCCAGCAGCTTGGGACTAGCGGCCACAGATACGCAGTATTTT. Its protein is CASSLGLAATDTQYF.

This chain joins TRBV30 and TRBJ1-5; D not certain. Between the trimmed V and J ends, which lost 3 bases and 1 base, there was a span of 10 bases. CDR1 is GTSNPN, CDR2 SVGIG, per germline (reference sequence). The CDR3 is 14 residues long. The CDR3 nucleotides read TGTGCCTGGAGGTTTTCATGGAGCAATCAGCCCCAGCATTTT. Translated: CAWRFSWSNQPQHF.

Here the CDR3 reads CASSESAGYEQYF. In DNA form, the CDR3 reads TGCGCCAGCAGTGAGTCAGCAGGCTACGAGCAGTACTTC. The chain recombines TRBV10-1 with TRBJ2-7; D is undetermined. In germline, CDR1 is WNHNN, CDR2 SYGVQD (reference sequence). CDR3 length equals 13 residues. Deletions cut 0 bases from V and 3 bases from J, with 6 bases between.

The genes are TRBV14 and TRBJ1-2; the D is unclear. Germline loops: CDR1 SGHDN, CDR2 FVKESK. The CDR3 contains 13 residues. Trimming removed 1 base at V and 5 bases at J, with 8 bases between. DNA of the CDR3: TGTGCCAGCAGCCAAGGAGCATTTTATGGCTACACCTTC. It specifies CASSQGAFYGYTF.

This chain joins TRBV19 and TRBJ1-5, with TRBD1 as a possible D gene (5 bases). V lost 6 bases and J lost 2, with 11 bases in between. Per the germline V gene, CDR1 is LNHDA and CDR2 is SQIVND (reference sequence). This CDR3 is built from 14 residues. The CDR3 DNA sequence: TGTGCCAGTAGCGTGAGGGACGGCAATCAGCCCCAGCATTTT. It codes for CASSVRDGNQPQHF. Complete variable domain (other parts from reference TRBV19 and TRBJ1-5): DGGITQSPKYLFRKEGQNVTLSCEQNLNHDAMYWYRQDPGQGLRLIYYSQIVNDFQKGDIAEGYSVSREKKESFPLTVTSAQKNPTAFYLCASSVRDGNQPQHFGDGTRLSIL.

The rearrangement links TRBV5-4 to TRBJ2-5; D could derive from TRBD1 or TRBD2 (6 bases each). The germline CDR1 and CDR2 sequences are SGHNT and YYREEE (reference sequence). V was shortened by 4 bases and J by 1 base, with 11 bases between the two germline ends. The CDR3 sequence is 14 residues long. In nucleotides, the CDR3 is TGTGCCAGCAGCGGGGGGCTAATCCAAGAGACCCAGTACTTC. As protein: CASSGGLIQETQYF.

The chain is built from TRBV7-3 and TRBJ2-3; D possibly matches TRBD1 or TRBD2 (5 bases each). Per the germline V gene, CDR1 is SGHTA and CDR2 is FQGTGA. Trimming pared 7 bases from V and 4 bases from J, leaving 18 bases between. The CDR3 runs to 15 residues. The chain's CDR3 is CASTVGVGVADTQYF. Written as DNA, the CDR3 is TGTGCCAGCACCGTCGGGGTGGGGGTCGCAGATACGCAGTATTTT.

This chain links TRBV7-2 with TRBJ2-1; possible D gene TRBD2, 7 bases. The CDR3 runs to 16 residues. The germline CDR1 and CDR2 sequences are SGHTA and FQGNSA. V lost 5 bases to trimming and J lost 7 bases, with 21 bases between them. The CDR3 spells CASSQGLAGGQNEQFF. In nucleotides, the CDR3 is TGTGCCAGCAGCCAAGGCCTAGCCGGGGGGCAGAATGAGCAGTTCTTC.

This clone has just one count. The chain has TRBV6-5 and TRBJ1-2; a possible D gene is TRBD1 (5 bases). V dropped 6 bases and J dropped 5 bases, with 19 bases sitting between them. The V gene's germline CDR1 is MNHEY and CDR2 SVGAGI. The CDR3 contains 15 residues. This CDR3 reads CASSQAGTLKYGYTF. In DNA form, the CDR3 reads TGTGCCAGCAGCCAAGCCGGGACGTTGAAATATGGCTACACCTTC.

V usage is TRBV5-1 and J usage is TRBJ1-2; D gene ambiguous. V lost 1 base and J lost 3, with 10 bases in between. Per the germline V gene, CDR1 is SGHRS and CDR2 is YFSETQ. The CDR3 is 14 residues long. The CDR3 is CASSLLGGDYGYTF. The CDR3 DNA reads TGCGCCAGCAGCTTGCTTGGAGGCGACTATGGCTACACCTTC.

This chain links TRBV15 with TRBJ1-2; D unclear. CDR3 size: 12 residues. V lost 3 bases and J lost 2, with 4 bases in between. Germline assignment: CDR1 LNHNV and CDR2 YYDKDF (reference sequence). In DNA form, the CDR3 reads TGTGCCACCAGCAGGACCAACTATGGCTACACCTTC. Its protein is CATSRTNYGYTF.

The V gene is TRBV7-9, the J gene TRBJ1-5, with D tentatively TRBD1 (5 bases). V shed 3 bases and J shed 7 bases, with 13 bases lying between them. The germline V gene has CDR1 SEHNR and CDR2 FQNEAQ (reference sequence). The CDR3 totals 14 residues. CDR3: CASSFEGQGQPQHF. The CDR3 DNA sequence: TGTGCCAGCAGCTTTGAGGGGCAGGGACAGCCCCAGCATTTT. The whole variable domain, remainder taken from reference TRBV7-9 and TRBJ1-5, is DTGVSQNPRHKITKRGQNVTFRCDPISEHNRLYWYRQTLGQGPEFLTYFQNEAQLEKSRLLSDRFSAERPKGSFSTLEIQRTEQGDSAMYLCASSFEGQGQPQHFGDGTRLSIL.

The chain couples TRBV5-1 to TRBJ1-2; tentatively, D is TRBD1 (6 bases). CDR1 and CDR2 from the germline V gene are SGHRS and YFSETQ. The CDR3 is 15 residues long. The ends were cut back, 5 bases at V and 5 bases at J, with 19 bases in the middle. Written as DNA, the CDR3 is TGCGCCAGCAGAACGCAACAGGGATTTGGGTATGGCTACACCTTC. It encodes CASRTQQGFGYGYTF.

The CDR3 DNA is TGTGCCAGTAGTATAGGTAGGGTTGGACCCTACGAGCAGTACTTC. Encoded protein: CASSIGRVGPYEQYF. The gene calls are TRBV19 and TRBJ2-7; D not resolved. Germline V gene sequence: CDR1 LNHDA, CDR2 SQIVND (reference sequence). CDR3 length: 15 amino acids. V was clipped by 1 base and J by 2 bases, with 12 bases between them. The full variable domain, with the rest looked up from reference TRBV19 and TRBJ2-7, is DGGITQSPKYLFRKEGQNVTLSCEQNLNHDAMYWYRQDPGQGLRLIYYSQIVNDFQKGDIAEGYSVSREKKESFPLTVTSAQKNPTAFYLCASSIGRVGPYEQYFGPGTRLTVT.

The chain employs TRBV18 and TRBJ1-5, with D perhaps TRBD1 (5 bases). The CDR3 extends over 13 amino acids. V was clipped by 2 bases and J by 11 bases, with 13 bases between them. CDR1 is KGHSH, CDR2 LQKENI, per germline. The CDR3 protein is CASSPSEGISQHF. CDR3 bases: TGTGCCAGCTCACCATCGGAGGGGATCTCCCAGCATTTT. Looking up the rest from reference TRBV18 and TRBJ1-5 gives the full variable domain: NAGVMQNPRHLVRRRGQEARLRCSPMKGHSHVYWYRQLPEEGLKFMVYLQKENIIDESGMPKERFSAEFPKEGPSILRIQQVVRGDSAAYFCASSPSEGISQHFGDGTRLSIL.

This clone was seen a few times. The J gene is TRBJ1-6, the V gene TRBV6-5; 7 bases fit TRBD1. The CDR3 sequence is 16 residues long. The V and J ends lost 0 bases and 5 bases, in that order; junction bases with no gene match: 4. CDR1 and CDR2 from the germline V gene are MNHEY and SVGAGI. The CDR3 protein is CASSYSGGQHNSPLHF. The CDR3 nucleotides are TGTGCCAGCAGTTACTCTGGGGGACAGCATAATTCACCCCTCCACTTT.

This chain connects TRBV18 to TRBJ1-6; tentatively, D is TRBD1 (5 bases). The V gene lost 6 bases and the J gene lost 6 bases, with 9 bases spanning the gap. The CDR3 runs 13 residues. Germline V gene data show CDR1 as KGHSH and CDR2 as LQKENI. The DNA of the CDR3 is TGTGCCAGCTCCCCAGGGATTAATTCACCCCTCCACTTT. Its protein is CASSPGINSPLHF. The whole variable domain, filled in from reference TRBV18 and TRBJ1-6, reads NAGVMQNPRHLVRRRGQEARLRCSPMKGHSHVYWYRQLPEEGLKFMVYLQKENIIDESGMPKERFSAEFPKEGPSILRIQQVVRGDSAAYFCASSPGINSPLHFGNGTRLTVT.

The chain uses TRBV15 and TRBJ2-7; D call uncertain. Trimming removed 0 bases from V and 1 base from J, with 7 bases in between. Germline V CDR1 and CDR2: LNHNV, YYDKDF (reference sequence). There are 14 residues in the CDR3. This chain's CDR3 is CATSRERNSYEQYF. In nucleotides, the CDR3 is TGTGCCACCAGCAGAGAACGGAATTCCTACGAGCAGTACTTC. Using reference TRBV15 and TRBJ2-7 for the parts outside the CDR3, the full variable domain is DAMVIQNPRYQVTQFGKPVTLSCSQTLNHNVMYWYQQKSSQAPKLLFHYYDKDFNNEADTPDNFQSRRPNTSFCFLDIRSPGLGDTAMYLCATSRERNSYEQYFGPGTRLTVT.

This chain uses TRBV5-6 with TRBJ2-6, with 9 bases aligning to TRBD1. V dropped 0 bases and J dropped 0; count of bases not matched to a gene: 7. CDR3 length equals 19 residues. The germline gives CDR1 SGHDT, CDR2 YYEEEE. The CDR3 sequence is CASSLELQGAGSGANVLTF. The CDR3 DNA sequence: TGTGCCAGCAGCTTGGAGTTACAGGGGGCAGGCTCTGGGGCCAACGTCCTGACTTTC.

This clone appeared a few times. V and J are TRBV29-1 and TRBJ1-1; D unclear. Germline V gene data show CDR1 as SQVTM and CDR2 as ANQGSEA. V lost 5 bases to trimming and J lost 1 base, with 2 bases between them. The CDR3 has 10 amino acids. The CDR3 sequence: CSVQNTEAFF. CDR3 DNA: TGCAGCGTTCAGAACACTGAAGCTTTCTTT.

The chain combines TRBV5-1 with TRBJ2-1; D ambiguous. Deletions cut 1 base from V and 2 bases from J, with 10 bases between. Looked up from germline, CDR1 is SGHRS and CDR2 is YFSETQ. The CDR3 totals 15 residues. The CDR3: CASSLFPLAYNEQFF. CDR3 bases: TGCGCCAGCAGCTTGTTCCCACTTGCCTACAATGAGCAGTTCTTC.

The chain uses TRBV5-1 and TRBJ2-2; TRBD2 matches 11 bases. In germline, CDR1 is SGHRS, CDR2 YFSETQ. The CDR3 covers 16 residues. J gave up 5 bases and V 4 bases, and 7 bases lay outside the gene matches. The CDR3 bases are TGCGCCAGCAGCGAGATTAGCGGGAGGGTTACCGGGGAGCTGTTTTTT. The encoded protein is CASSEISGRVTGELFF.

A single count supports this clone. J is TRBJ2-7 and V is TRBV7-8; D ambiguous. Looked up from germline, CDR1 is SGHVS and CDR2 is FQNEAQ. The CDR3 loop spans 13 amino acids. V lost 4 bases and J lost 7, with 14 bases in between. The CDR3 DNA reads as TGTGCCAGCAGCTATGTTATGGCTTGGGAGCAGTACTTC. Protein: CASSYVMAWEQYF.

This clone was detected once. The chain couples TRBV4-1 to TRBJ1-2, with no clear D. V was trimmed by 0 bases and J by 6 bases, leaving 8 bases between them. The germline V gene has CDR1 MGHRA and CDR2 YSYEKL. The CDR3 spans 13 residues. For the CDR3, the DNA is TGCGCCAGCAGCCAAGATGCGACCCATGGCTACACCTTC. This encodes CASSQDATHGYTF.

The chain couples TRBV19 to TRBJ1-2; 8 nucleotides align to TRBD1. The germline gives CDR1 LNHDA, CDR2 SQIVND (reference sequence). This CDR3 is built from 13 residues. Unmatched junction bases numbered 5, after V lost 6 bases and J lost 5 bases. DNA for the CDR3: TGTGCCAGTAGCCAGGGGGCGCGTTATGGCTACACCTTC. This sequence encodes CASSQGARYGYTF.

The J gene is TRBJ2-7, the V gene TRBV18, with D maybe TRBD1 (6 bases). The CDR3 is 16 amino acids. V was clipped by 6 bases and J by 3 bases, with 21 bases between them. The germline V gene has CDR1 KGHSH and CDR2 LQKENI. CDR3 sequence: CASSASGTYRVYEQYF. In DNA form, the CDR3 reads TGTGCCAGCTCGGCTTCCGGGACCTACAGGGTCTACGAGCAGTACTTC.

The chain links TRBV11-3 to TRBJ2-5; 7 positions agree with TRBD2. Germline V gene data show CDR1 as SGHNT and CDR2 as YENEEA. The CDR3 runs to 15 residues. The V and J ends lost 2 bases and 2 bases, in that order; junction bases with no gene match: 5. The CDR3 DNA reads TGTGCCAGCAGCTTAATGGCGGGGGAGCAAGAGACCCAGTACTTC. This gives the protein CASSLMAGEQETQYF.

The gene calls are TRBV29-1 and TRBJ1-5; 7 nucleotides match TRBD1. V was pared by 4 bases and J by 8 bases, with 8 bases of the junction left unmatched. CDR3 length: 13 amino acids. Germline values: CDR1 SQVTM, CDR2 ANQGSEA. The CDR3 DNA follows: TGCAGCGTTGCGGGACAGATAGATGAGCCCCAGCATTTT. Translation gives CSVAGQIDEPQHF.

This clone has only one observation. At one of its ends the junction is not consistent with the germline gene, which may arise from a read error. Other DNA variants within this sample encode the same CDR3. The V and J genes are TRBV2 and TRBJ1-3; D ambiguous. CDR3 size: 15 residues. Germline lookup yields CDR1 SNHLY and CDR2 FYNNEI. CDR3 nucleotide sequence: TGCGCCAGCAGTGAGGTACGTGGCTCTGGAAACACCATATATTTT. It translates to CASSEVRGSGNTIYF.